These 25 T cell receptor beta chains came from one sample sequenced in a study of Graves' ophthalmopathy and Graves' hyperthyroidism. Amplification of the TCR beta CDR3 regions used RNA transcripts (as template). First-round RT-PCR employed HTBI primers, with a second-round multiplex PCR after it. TCRdb reprocessed the multiplex PCR reads with MiXCR, giving one entry per CDR3 protein. The data contain approximately 640,000 distinct CDR3 sequences, about 41% of them singletons. Material for sequencing was peripheral blood. The receptors were gathered from an adult man with Graves' ophthalmopathy.

The chain carries TRBV13 and TRBJ2-7, with D possibly matching TRBD1 (5 bases). The CDR3 extends over 15 amino acids. Germline V gene lookup returns CDR1 PRHDT and CDR2 FYEKMQ (reference sequence). Trimming left V 5 bases short and J 6 bases short, with 20 bases between. The CDR3 sequence: CASSPFDSSHPEQYF. CDR3 DNA sequence: TGTGCCAGCAGCCCCTTCGACAGCTCACACCCCGAGCAGTACTTC. Filled out from reference TRBV13 and TRBJ2-7, the complete variable domain reads AAGVIQSPRHLIKEKRETATLKCYPIPRHDTVYWYQQGPGQDPQFLISFYEKMQSDKGSIPDRFSAQQFSDYHSELNMSSLELGDSALYFCASSPFDSSHPEQYFGPGTRLTVT.

Many counts were recorded for this clonotype. The gene calls are TRBV5-1 and TRBJ1-1; a possible D gene is TRBD1 (5 bases). The germline CDR1 and CDR2 sequences are SGHRS and YFSETQ. This CDR3 has 13 amino acids. Trimming shortened V by 3 bases and J by 5 bases, and 11 bases separated the two germline ends. CDR3 coding DNA: TGCGCCAGCAGCTCCCGGGGGGAGACTGAAGCTTTCTTT. Residues: CASSSRGETEAFF.

The chain joins TRBV7-6 to TRBJ2-5; 7 nucleotides line up with TRBD2. The end of the DNA aligns better with TRBJ2-7, so the J call may be wrong. The V gene's germline CDR1 is SGHVS and CDR2 FNYEAQ. CDR3 length equals 16 residues. CDR3 loop: CASSLASQRGGYEQYF. The CDR3 DNA follows: TGTGCCAGCAGCTTAGCGTCCCAGCGGGGTGGCTACGAGCAGTACTTC.

The sample holds many counts of this clonotype. The chain combines TRBV12-3 or TRBV12-4 with TRBJ1-5, with no clear D. Trimming cost V 2 bases and J 7 bases, with 6 bases left between them. The CDR3 consists of 12 residues. The CDR3 protein is CASSLSAQPQHF. DNA for the CDR3: TGTGCCAGCAGTTTATCGGCGCAGCCCCAGCATTTT.

This clonotype was counted ten times or more. The chain couples TRBV2 to TRBJ2-5; TRBD2 aligns across 7 bases. The CDR3 contains 15 residues. V gave up 2 bases and J gave up 1 base; unmatched junction bases: 4. CDR1 and CDR2 from the germline V gene are SNHLY and FYNNEI. The CDR3 is CASSESGLTQETQYF. The CDR3 DNA reads TGTGCCAGCAGTGAATCGGGACTAACCCAAGAGACCCAGTACTTC.

This clonotype was observed many times. This chain joins TRBV2 and TRBJ1-2; 8 nucleotides agree with TRBD1. The CDR3 spans 15 residues. Germline CDR1 is SNHLY and CDR2 is FYNNEI. Unmatched junction bases numbered 7, after V lost 3 bases and J lost 4 bases. This CDR3 is CASSDRQGISYGYTF. CDR3 bases: TGTGCCAGCAGTGACCGACAGGGGATATCCTATGGCTACACCTTC. The entire variable domain, with the rest obtained from reference TRBV2 and TRBJ1-2, is as follows: EPEVTQTPSHQVTQMGQEVILRCVPISNHLYFYWYRQILGQKVEFLVSFYNNEISEKSEIFDDQFSVERPDGSNFTLKIRSTKLEDSAMYFCASSDRQGISYGYTFGSGTRLTVV.

A note on this clonotype: This may be a read error, as it is one base from a much larger clone. The V and J genes are TRBV29-1 and TRBJ2-7; D is perhaps TRBD1 (6 bases). This CDR3 has 13 residues. The germline V gene encodes CDR1 SQVTM and CDR2 ANQGSEA. The CDR3 DNA is TGCAGCGTTGTTGGGACACCCGACTACGAGCGGTACTTC. Protein product: CSVVGTPDYERYF.

This clonotype was observed a single time. The CDR3 region is CASSESPIGGGGHLTYEQYF. CDR3 nucleotides: TGTGCCAGCAGCGAGTCCCCAATTGGGGGAGGGGGGCACCTCACCTACGAGCAGTACTTC. This chain connects TRBV6-6 to TRBJ2-7; perhaps TRBD2 as D (7 bases). Trimming stripped 6 bases from V and 2 bases from J, with 32 bases between. This CDR3 contains 20 residues. Germline loops: CDR1 MNHNY, CDR2 SVGAGI (reference sequence).

This sequence joins TRBV10-3 and TRBJ1-3; possibly TRBD1 for D (6 bases). CDR3 length: 16 amino acids. Germline V gives CDR1 ENHRY, CDR2 SYGVKD. Trimming removed 0 bases from V and 1 base from J, with 10 bases in between. This chain's CDR3 is CAISESGQGSGNTIYF. CDR3 nucleotides: TGTGCCATCAGTGAGTCCGGGCAGGGGTCTGGAAACACCATATATTTT.

This clonotype was seen ten or more times. The V and J genes are TRBV15 and TRBJ1-2; D ambiguous. From germline, CDR1 is LNHNV and CDR2 YYDKDF (reference sequence). V lost 1 base and J lost 6, with 12 bases in between. The CDR3 covers 14 residues. The CDR3 DNA is TGTGCCACCAGCAGAGCAAGAACCGGACATGGCTACACCTTC. Its protein product is CATSRARTGHGYTF.

In this sample, this clonotype turned up a few times. V gene TRBV5-1 combines with J gene TRBJ1-1, with a weak D call TRBD1 (6 bases). The germline V gene has CDR1 SGHRS and CDR2 YFSETQ. Trimming pared 0 bases from V and 1 base from J, leaving 13 bases between. The CDR3 is made up of 16 amino acids. The CDR3 DNA is TGCGCCAGCAGCTTGGTGGAGGGGGGGTCGAACACTGAAGCTTTCTTT. This translates into CASSLVEGGSNTEAFF.

This clonotype was observed many times. This rearrangement joins TRBV7-2 to TRBJ2-5, with a possible D match to TRBD1 (6 bases). Germline V gene sequence: CDR1 SGHTA, CDR2 FQGNSA. The V gene lost 3 bases and the J gene lost 8 bases, with 7 bases spanning the gap. The CDR3 contains 11 residues. The CDR3 is CASSFRGTQYF. The DNA of the CDR3 is TGTGCCAGCAGCTTCAGGGGAACCCAGTACTTC. The entire variable domain, with the rest obtained from reference TRBV7-2 and TRBJ2-5, is as follows: GAGVSQSPSNKVTEKGKDVELRCDPISGHTALYWYRQSLGQGLEFLIYFQGNSAPDKSGLPSDRFSAERTGGSVSTLTIQRTQQEDSAVYLCASSFRGTQYFGPGTRLLVL.

Many counts were recorded for this clonotype. The J gene is TRBJ2-7, the V gene TRBV10-3; the D is unclear. Germline CDR1 is ENHRY and CDR2 is SYGVKD. CDR3 length equals 13 residues. V dropped 3 bases and J dropped 3 bases, with 9 bases sitting between them. DNA of the CDR3: TGTGCCATCAGTGATTCTGGGGACTACGAGCAGTACTTC. Translating it yields CAISDSGDYEQYF.

This clonotype came up many times. DNA for the CDR3: TGCAGTGCTAGTCGGACAGGGGCTTATAGCAATCAGCCCCAGCATTTT. Translation gives CSASRTGAYSNQPQHF. The gene calls are TRBV20-1 and TRBJ1-5; 9 bases match TRBD1. V dropped 3 bases and J dropped 0; count of bases not matched to a gene: 6. This CDR3 contains 16 residues. CDR1 is DFQATT, CDR2 SNEGSKA, per germline (reference sequence).

This clonotype has just one count. This chain joins TRBV19 and TRBJ1-5; weak D call: TRBD1 (5 bases). V lost 9 bases to trimming and J lost 9 bases, with 27 bases between them. Germline loops: CDR1 LNHDA, CDR2 SQIVND (reference sequence). The CDR3 totals 16 residues. CDR3 DNA: TGTGCCAGCAGATCGGGGGAGAGGGGAAGACGTCGGCCCCAGCATTTT. Translating it yields CASRSGERGRRRPQHF.

This clonotype has only a few counts. This may come from a read error, since a much larger clone is one base off. The conserved phenylalanine or tryptophan normally closing the CDR3 is absent here, so this likely arose from a read error. This rearrangement joins TRBV19 to TRBJ1-1; D remains ambiguous. Trimming removed 7 bases at V and 7 bases at J, with 7 bases between. CDR1 and CDR2 (germline): LNHDA, SQIVND (reference sequence). The CDR3 runs 10 residues. The DNA of the CDR3 is TGTGCCAGTAACGGGGATGAAGCTTTCCTT. Amino acid sequence: CASNGDEAFL.

This clonotype appeared a few times. Likely a read error: the CDR3 ends without its conserved phenylalanine or tryptophan. The chain recombines TRBV20-1 with TRBJ1-2; 8 bases align to TRBD1. CDR3 size: 14 residues. The ends lost 6 bases at V and 2 bases at J; junction bases unmatched: 8. Germline V gene data show CDR1 as DFQATT and CDR2 as SNEGSKA (reference sequence). CDR3 coding DNA: TGCAGTGCGACAGGGGCTCCCGGAAACTATGGCTACACCTCC. Translated, it gives CSATGAPGNYGYTS.

This clonotype appeared a single time. Since a much larger clone is just one base distant, this may be a read error. The chain employs TRBV10-3 and TRBJ1-5; tentatively, D is TRBD1 (6 bases). This CDR3 is 21 amino acids long. Per the germline V gene, CDR1 is ENHRY and CDR2 is SYGVKD. Trimming left V 5 bases short and J 3 bases short, with 32 bases between. As DNA, the CDR3 is TGTGCCATCAGTTACGAGTCAGGGGAAAGGGAATTTACAGTTTTCAATCAGCCCCAGCATTTT. Translated: CAISYESGEREFTVFNQPQHF.

This clonotype was observed at least ten times. The V call is TRBV27, the J call TRBJ1-2; 7 nucleotides match TRBD1. Losses at the gene ends were 6 bases for V and 8 bases for J; bases not matched to a gene: 9. CDR1 and CDR2 from the germline V gene are MNHEY and SMNVEV (reference sequence). The CDR3 contains 13 residues. The CDR3 DNA is TGTGCCAGCAGCCACGACAGGGTCTACGGCTACACCTTC. This sequence encodes CASSHDRVYGYTF.

This clonotype was recorded a few times. The rearrangement uses TRBV3-1 and TRBJ1-3, with D perhaps matching TRBD1 (5 bases). Looked up from germline, CDR1 is LGHDT and CDR2 is YNNKEL (reference sequence). The CDR3 runs 15 residues. Trimming pared 0 bases from V and 4 bases from J, leaving 10 bases between. The CDR3 DNA sequence: TGTGCCAGCAGCCAAGATATGGGGCCGGGAAACACCATATATTTT. This sequence encodes CASSQDMGPGNTIYF.

This clonotype was counted at least ten times. This chain connects TRBV5-4 to TRBJ1-1; D might be TRBD1 (6 bases). This CDR3 comprises 15 residues. Germline V gene sequence: CDR1 SGHNT, CDR2 YYREEE (reference sequence). Deletions cut 5 bases from V and 3 bases from J, with 17 bases between. This CDR3 reads CASRLTGGGDTEAFF. The DNA of the CDR3 is TGTGCCAGCAGACTGACAGGTGGTGGGGACACTGAAGCTTTCTTT.

This clonotype has at least ten counts. The CDR3 DNA reads as TGCGCCAGCAGCCCCTCGGGAGGGAACTACGAGCAGTACTTC. Protein: CASSPSGGNYEQYF. The chain carries TRBV5-1 and TRBJ2-7, with 8 bases aligning to TRBD2. Per germline, CDR1 SGHRS and CDR2 YFSETQ. V lost 4 bases, J lost 3 bases, and 6 bases stayed unmatched. The CDR3 is made up of 14 amino acids.

The chain links TRBV6-6 to TRBJ1-5; tentatively, D is TRBD1 (6 bases). From germline, CDR1 is MNHNY and CDR2 SVGAGI (reference sequence). CDR3 length: 15 residues. With 4 bases removed from V and 6 bases from J, the gap between germline ends came to 16 bases. The chain's CDR3 is CASSWTGGAFQPQHF. As DNA, the CDR3 is TGTGCCAGCAGTTGGACCGGGGGGGCTTTTCAGCCCCAGCATTTT.

The rearrangement joins TRBV7-9 to TRBJ1-1; D ambiguous. This CDR3 has 15 amino acids. In germline, CDR1 is SEHNR, CDR2 FQNEAQ (reference sequence). Between the trimmed V and J ends, which lost 3 bases and 3 bases, there was a span of 14 bases. The chain's CDR3 is CASSFSNFQDTEAFF. The DNA of the CDR3 is TGTGCCAGCAGCTTTTCGAACTTCCAGGACACTGAAGCTTTCTTT.

In its sample, this clonotype was seen a few times. The chain carries TRBV13 and TRBJ2-7; tentatively, D is TRBD1 (5 bases). There are 16 residues in the CDR3. The germline V gene has CDR1 PRHDT and CDR2 FYEKMQ (reference sequence). Trimming shortened V by 4 bases and J by 5 bases, and 21 bases separated the two germline ends. In DNA, the CDR3 is TGTGCCAGCAGCTCGTCAATCCCCCAGGGATTTCACGAGCAGTACTTC. Amino acids: CASSSSIPQGFHEQYF.